This T cell receptor (beta chain) comes out of a study of CD8 T cells in Susac syndrome. It was with random hexamers that about 0.45 to 1 ug RNA was reverse transcribed. MiXCR, run by TCRdb on the immunoSEQ multiplex PCR reads, gives a single entry per CDR3 protein. The table lists 150,000 to 160,000 distinct CDR3 sequences, approximately 94% of them singletons. Trimming stripped 2 bases from V and 5 bases from J, with 16 bases between. This CDR3 region has 15 residues. Germline V lookup: CDR1 MNHEY, CDR2 SMNVEV (reference sequence). This chain connects TRBV27 to TRBJ2-7; a possible D gene is TRBD1 (6 bases). The source material was CD8+ T cells from PBMCs. The receptor comes from a human donor with multiple sclerosis. In DNA, the CDR3 is TGTGCCAGCAGTTTAAGTTTCAGGGGTGGAAACGAGCAGTACTTC. It encodes CASSLSFRGGNEQYF.